This T cell receptor beta chain is from a study of patients and donors after allogeneic stem cell transplantation. The CDR3 has 12 amino acids. CDR1 and CDR2 (germline): MNHNS, SASEGT. Between the trimmed V and J ends, which lost 7 bases and 2 bases, there was a span of 9 bases. MiXCR, applied by TCRdb to the RT-PCR reads, yields one record per CDR3 protein. This table has under 30,000 distinct CDR3 sequences, roughly 43% appearing once. V gene TRBV6-1 combines with J gene TRBJ2-7; possible D gene TRBD2, 6 bases. This clonotype originated in a human donor who was either an allogeneic HSCT recipient or a stem cell or donor lymphocyte infusion donor (not recorded which). It is not recorded whose cells these are; they may come from a transplant donor. The material sequenced was blood, either unsorted or a sorted T cell fraction (not recorded which). Written as DNA, the CDR3 is TGTGCCAGCAATACGGGAGCCTACGAGCAGTACTTC. It encodes CASNTGAYEQYF.